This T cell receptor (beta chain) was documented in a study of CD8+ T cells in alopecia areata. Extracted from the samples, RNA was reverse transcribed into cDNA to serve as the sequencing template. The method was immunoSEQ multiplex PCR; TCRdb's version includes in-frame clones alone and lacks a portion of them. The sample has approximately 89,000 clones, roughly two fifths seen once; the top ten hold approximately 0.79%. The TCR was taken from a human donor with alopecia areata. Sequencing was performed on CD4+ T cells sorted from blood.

The chain's CDR3 is CASSGAGGFWNEQFF. Here the CDR3 DNA reads TGTGCCAGCAGCGGTGCGGGAGGGTTCTGGAATGAGCAGTTCTTC. The rearrangement uses TRBV9 and TRBJ2-1; 9 bases match TRBD2. This CDR3 spans 15 amino acids. Germline V lookup: CDR1 SGDLS, CDR2 YYNGEE. Trimming took 3 bases from V and 7 from J; bases not matched to a gene: 8.